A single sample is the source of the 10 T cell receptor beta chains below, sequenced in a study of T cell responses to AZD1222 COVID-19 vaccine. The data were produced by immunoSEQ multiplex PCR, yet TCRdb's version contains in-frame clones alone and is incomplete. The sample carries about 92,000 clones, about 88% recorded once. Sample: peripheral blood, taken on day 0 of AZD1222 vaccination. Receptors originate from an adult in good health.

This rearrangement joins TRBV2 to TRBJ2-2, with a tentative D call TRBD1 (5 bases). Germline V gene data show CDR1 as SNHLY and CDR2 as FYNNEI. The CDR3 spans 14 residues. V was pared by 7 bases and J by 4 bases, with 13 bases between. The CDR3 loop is CASKHDRGTGELFF. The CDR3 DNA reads TGTGCCAGCAAACACGACAGAGGCACCGGGGAGCTGTTTTTT.

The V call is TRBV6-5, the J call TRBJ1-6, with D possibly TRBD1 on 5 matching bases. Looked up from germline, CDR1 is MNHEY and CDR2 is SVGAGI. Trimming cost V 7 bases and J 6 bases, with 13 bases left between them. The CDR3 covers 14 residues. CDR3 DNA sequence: TGTGCCAGCACCTTCCGGGACGGTAATTCACCCCTCCACTTT. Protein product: CASTFRDGNSPLHF.

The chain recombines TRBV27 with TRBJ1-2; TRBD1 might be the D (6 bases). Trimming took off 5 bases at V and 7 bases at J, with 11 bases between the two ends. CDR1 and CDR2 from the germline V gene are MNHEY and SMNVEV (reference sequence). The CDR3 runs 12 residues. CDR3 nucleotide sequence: TGTGCCAGCAGTCCACAGGGTAGTGGCTACACCTTC. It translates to CASSPQGSGYTF.

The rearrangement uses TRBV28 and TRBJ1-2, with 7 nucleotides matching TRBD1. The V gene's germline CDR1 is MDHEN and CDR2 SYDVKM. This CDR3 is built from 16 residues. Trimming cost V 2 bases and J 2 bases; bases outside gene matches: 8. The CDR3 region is CASSLPQQGLNYGYTF. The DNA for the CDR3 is TGTGCCAGCAGTTTACCCCAACAGGGGCTCAACTATGGCTACACCTTC.

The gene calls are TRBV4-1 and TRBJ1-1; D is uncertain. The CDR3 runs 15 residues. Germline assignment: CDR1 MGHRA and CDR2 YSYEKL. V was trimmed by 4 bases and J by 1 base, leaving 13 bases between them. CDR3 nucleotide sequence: TGCGCCAGCAGCCTAACTGGGGAGCAGAACACTGAAGCTTTCTTT. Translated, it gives CASSLTGEQNTEAFF.

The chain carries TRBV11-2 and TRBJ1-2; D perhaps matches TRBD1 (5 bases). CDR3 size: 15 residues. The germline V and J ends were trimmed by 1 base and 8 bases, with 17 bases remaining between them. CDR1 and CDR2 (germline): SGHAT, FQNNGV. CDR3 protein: CASSLVRGGWKGYTF. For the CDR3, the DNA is TGTGCCAGCAGCTTAGTTCGGGGGGGTTGGAAGGGCTACACCTTC.

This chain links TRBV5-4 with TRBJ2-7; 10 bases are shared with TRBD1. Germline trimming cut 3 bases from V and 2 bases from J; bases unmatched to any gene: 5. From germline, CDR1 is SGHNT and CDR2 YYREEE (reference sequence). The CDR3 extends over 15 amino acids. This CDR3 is CASSSLDRGAYEQYF. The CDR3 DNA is TGTGCCAGCAGCTCCTTGGACAGGGGGGCCTACGAGCAGTACTTC.

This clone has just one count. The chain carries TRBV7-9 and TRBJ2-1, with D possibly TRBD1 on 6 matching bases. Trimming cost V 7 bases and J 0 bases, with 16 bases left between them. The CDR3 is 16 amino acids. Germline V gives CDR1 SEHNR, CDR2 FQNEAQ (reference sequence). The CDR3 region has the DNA TGTGCCAGCACCTCTTGGGGGCACCACTCCTACAATGAGCAGTTCTTC. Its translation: CASTSWGHHSYNEQFF. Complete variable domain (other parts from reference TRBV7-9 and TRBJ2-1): DTGVSQNPRHKITKRGQNVTFRCDPISEHNRLYWYRQTLGQGPEFLTYFQNEAQLEKSRLLSDRFSAERPKGSFSTLEIQRTEQGDSAMYLCASTSWGHHSYNEQFFGPGTRLTVL.

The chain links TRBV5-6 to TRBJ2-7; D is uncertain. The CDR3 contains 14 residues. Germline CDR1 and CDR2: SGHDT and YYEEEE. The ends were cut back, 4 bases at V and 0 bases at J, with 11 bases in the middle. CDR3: CASSPGGGSYEQYF. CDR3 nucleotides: TGTGCCAGCAGCCCGGGTGGTGGCTCCTACGAGCAGTACTTC.

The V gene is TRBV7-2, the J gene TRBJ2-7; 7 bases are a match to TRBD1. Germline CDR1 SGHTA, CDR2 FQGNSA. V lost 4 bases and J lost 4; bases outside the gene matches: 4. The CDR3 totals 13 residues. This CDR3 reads CASSSSQGYEQYF. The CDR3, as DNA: TGTGCCAGCAGCTCCTCACAGGGGTACGAGCAGTACTTC.